The 21 T cell receptor beta chains given below trace back to one sample, sequenced in a study of T cell repertoires in cytomegalovirus infection. No antigen has been identified for these receptors. MiXCR, run by TCRdb on the reads, gives a single entry per CDR3 protein. The sample has approximately 470,000 distinct CDR3 sequences, roughly 43% seen once. Material: cultured PBMCs, obtained from culture after CMV antigen stimulation. The receptors were gathered from a human donor in good health (CMV status not recorded). Some clones in this sample may be carry-over from other donors' samples.

The chain carries TRBV4-1 and TRBJ1-1; no clear D gene. Per the germline V gene, CDR1 is MGHRA and CDR2 is YSYEKL. This CDR3 region has 15 residues. The ends were cut back, 4 bases at V and 3 bases at J, with 15 bases in the middle. CDR3 bases: TGCGCCAGCAGCCCCACCCGGACTCGTGACACTGAAGCTTTCTTT. The encoded protein is CASSPTRTRDTEAFF.

V is TRBV4-3 and J is TRBJ2-7, with D perhaps TRBD1 (6 bases). CDR3 length equals 16 residues. The V end lost 1 base, the J end lost 0 bases, and 13 bases lay between the germline ends. Germline-derived CDR1 and CDR2 are LGHNA and YSLEER. CDR3 nucleotides: TGCGCCAGCAGCCAAGCGTGGGCAGGGGACTCCTACGAGCAGTACTTC. Amino acids: CASSQAWAGDSYEQYF.

This clonotype was observed a few times. The J gene is TRBJ2-1, the V gene TRBV7-2; 10 bases are shared with TRBD1. CDR3 length: 15 amino acids. Germline V gene lookup returns CDR1 SGHTA and CDR2 FQGNSA. V trimming: 5 bases; J trimming: 5 bases; junction bases outside the gene matches: 6. This CDR3 reads CASSVWGQGNNEQFF. The DNA of the CDR3 is TGTGCCAGCAGCGTCTGGGGACAGGGGAACAATGAGCAGTTCTTC. The full variable domain, its missing parts supplied by reference TRBV7-2 and TRBJ2-1, is GAGVSQSPSNKVTEKGKDVELRCDPISGHTALYWYRQSLGQGLEFLIYFQGNSAPDKSGLPSDRFSAERTGGSVSTLTIQRTQQEDSAVYLCASSVWGQGNNEQFFGPGTRLTVL.

The chain recombines TRBV18 with TRBJ2-1, with D possibly TRBD1 on 5 matching bases. The germline V gene encodes CDR1 KGHSH and CDR2 LQKENI. V gave up 2 bases and J gave up 7 bases, with 15 bases separating them. The CDR3 covers 15 residues. CDR3 region: CASSPTGRDVNEQFF. In nucleotides, the CDR3 is TGTGCCAGCTCACCAACGGGCAGGGATGTGAATGAGCAGTTCTTC.

This chain joins TRBV20-1 and TRBJ2-1; D gene uncertain. Germline CDR1 is DFQATT and CDR2 is SNEGSKA (reference sequence). The CDR3 totals 12 residues. CDR3 sequence: CSPSPGRYEQFF. The CDR3 DNA follows: TGCAGCCCATCACCAGGACGATATGAGCAGTTCTTC.

This rearrangement joins TRBV19 to TRBJ1-2; 7 bases are a match to TRBD1. The CDR3 spans 15 residues. From germline, CDR1 is LNHDA and CDR2 SQIVND (reference sequence). J gave up 4 bases and V 8 bases, and 13 bases lay outside the gene matches. CDR3 region: CASYKGAGDAYGYTF. In nucleotides, the CDR3 is TGTGCCAGTTATAAGGGGGCAGGGGACGCCTATGGCTACACCTTC.

The rearrangement links TRBV19 to TRBJ2-3, with 7 bases fitting TRBD2. Germline V gene sequence: CDR1 LNHDA, CDR2 SQIVND (reference sequence). With 5 bases clipped from V and 1 base from J, the junction kept 9 bases outside the gene matches. The CDR3 consists of 16 residues. This chain's CDR3 is CASSSAGAGGTDTQYF. The CDR3, as DNA: TGTGCCAGTAGTTCCGCCGGCGCGGGGGGCACAGATACGCAGTATTTT.

This chain links TRBV12-3 or TRBV12-4 with TRBJ1-1, with D hard to call. Trimming took off 2 bases at V and 2 bases at J, with 9 bases between the two ends. The CDR3 loop spans 14 amino acids. The CDR3 DNA sequence: TGTGCCAGCAGTTTACAAGGGATTAACACTGAAGCTTTCTTT. Translated: CASSLQGINTEAFF.

The chain carries TRBV6-2 or TRBV6-3 and TRBJ1-1; the D is unclear. The V end lost 5 bases, the J end lost 4 bases, and 8 bases lay between the germline ends. From germline, CDR1 is MNHEY and CDR2 SVGEGT. The CDR3 has 12 residues. The CDR3, as DNA: TGTGCCAGCAGTCCATTTGTCACTGAAGCTTTCTTT. This translates into CASSPFVTEAFF.

The chain carries TRBV6-2 or TRBV6-3 and TRBJ1-2; D is ambiguous. V lost 5 bases and J 0 bases, leaving 7 bases between the germline ends. The CDR3 sequence is 13 residues long. Per germline, CDR1 MNHEY and CDR2 SVGEGT. CDR3 in DNA: TGTGCCAGCAGTGTCAACGCTAACTATGGCTACACCTTC. Translating gives CASSVNANYGYTF.

This clonotype was seen at least ten times. This chain links TRBV7-2 with TRBJ2-7; D is perhaps TRBD2 (5 bases). CDR1 SGHTA and CDR2 FQGNSA come from the germline V gene. Trimming left V 2 bases short and J 4 bases short, with 12 bases between. The CDR3 loop spans 14 amino acids. The CDR3, as DNA: TGTGCCAGCAGCTTACTGAGCGGCCCATACGAGCAGTACTTC. This sequence encodes CASSLLSGPYEQYF.

This chain joins TRBV19 and TRBJ1-2; possible D gene TRBD1, 6 bases. The CDR3 length is 15 residues. Deletions cut 3 bases from V and 5 bases from J, with 16 bases between. From germline, CDR1 is LNHDA and CDR2 SQIVND (reference sequence). CDR3 region: CASSIAAGASYGYTF. Here the CDR3 DNA reads TGTGCCAGTAGTATTGCCGCAGGGGCTTCATATGGCTACACCTTC.

The chain is built from TRBV7-4 and TRBJ1-5; the D gene is possibly TRBD1 (6 bases). Germline V gene sequence: CDR1 SGHVT, CDR2 SQSDAQ. Between the trimmed V and J ends, which lost 5 bases and 5 bases, there was a span of 13 bases. This CDR3 has 14 residues. The CDR3 loop is CASSLGGLYQPQHF. The DNA for the CDR3 is TGTGCCAGCAGCCTAGGGGGACTTTATCAGCCCCAGCATTTT.

The chain is built from TRBV9 and TRBJ1-5, with no clear D. Trimming shortened V by 0 bases and J by 4 bases, and 8 bases separated the two germline ends. The CDR3 is 14 amino acids. Germline loops: CDR1 SGDLS, CDR2 YYNGEE. The CDR3 sequence: CASSVEAVNQPQHF. The CDR3 coding sequence is TGTGCCAGCAGCGTAGAGGCAGTTAATCAGCCCCAGCATTTT.

The V call is TRBV7-2, the J call TRBJ2-1; D gene unclear. This CDR3 has 14 amino acids. Deletions cut 5 bases from V and 9 bases from J, with 17 bases between. Germline V gene data show CDR1 as SGHTA and CDR2 as FQGNSA. The CDR3 DNA reads TGTGCCAGCAGCAACCGTCTGACGCCCTTTGAGCAGTTCTTC. Protein product: CASSNRLTPFEQFF.

The chain employs TRBV7-9 and TRBJ2-7; 11 bases align to TRBD2. This CDR3 has 14 amino acids. V lost 10 bases and J lost 4; bases outside the gene matches: 9. CDR1 SEHNR and CDR2 FQNEAQ come from the germline V gene (reference sequence). CDR3 protein: CAIASGTSGYEQYF. CDR3 in DNA: TGTGCCATCGCTTCCGGGACTAGCGGATACGAGCAGTACTTC.

This sequence joins TRBV30 and TRBJ2-2; TRBD1 aligns across 7 bases. Trimming at V came to 4 bases and at J to 7 bases, leaving 6 bases not matched to a gene. The CDR3 spans 13 residues. CDR1 is GTSNPN, CDR2 SVGIG, per germline (reference sequence). The CDR3 protein is CAWKGAAGGELFF. The CDR3 nucleotides are TGTGCCTGGAAGGGGGCCGCCGGCGGGGAGCTGTTTTTT.

The chain is built from TRBV6-1 and TRBJ1-6, with TRBD1 identical over 7 bases. The CDR3 is made up of 13 amino acids. V shed 6 bases and J 10 bases; nucleotides not matched to a gene: 6. The germline V gene encodes CDR1 MNHNS and CDR2 SASEGT. CDR3 coding DNA: TGTGCCAGCAGAACCGACAGGGACTCACCCCTCCACTTT. As protein: CASRTDRDSPLHF.

This chain connects TRBV7-2 to TRBJ2-1; no clear D. Trimming removed 5 bases at V and 10 bases at J, with 9 bases between. The CDR3 is 11 residues long. Germline V gene data show CDR1 as SGHTA and CDR2 as FQGNSA. The CDR3 here is CASSLLIEQFF. As DNA, the CDR3 is TGTGCCAGCAGCCTCTTGATCGAGCAGTTCTTC.

This clonotype occurred many times. V gene TRBV7-2 combines with J gene TRBJ2-1, with 8 bases fitting TRBD2. Germline CDR1 reads SGHTA; CDR2 reads FQGNSA. The ends lost 3 bases at V and 4 bases at J; junction bases unmatched: 8. CDR3 length equals 16 residues. CDR3 DNA: TGTGCCAGCAGCTTGTGGGGGACTAGTTCATACAATGAGCAGTTCTTC. The encoded protein is CASSLWGTSSYNEQFF.

This clonotype was observed a few times. The genes are TRBV19 and TRBJ2-7, with TRBD1 matching 12 bases. In germline, CDR1 is LNHDA, CDR2 SQIVND (reference sequence). V was clipped by 8 bases and J by 5 bases; unmatched bases: 7. The CDR3 has 14 amino acids. CDR3 bases: TGTGCCAGTGACGACGGGACAGGGGGCGACGAGCAGTACTTC. Protein: CASDDGTGGDEQYF.